This TCR beta chain was sequenced during a study of Ad26.COV2.S vaccination and SARS-CoV-2 variants. TCRdb's copy holds only in-frame clones and misses some; the assay was immunoSEQ multiplex PCR. This sample has 300,000 to 500,000 clones, with around 85% found just once. Described treatment: some 19 received Ad26.COV2.S at low or high dose, single or two shots; about 5 received placebo; per-sample allocation not given. Sampling took place 63 days after the first vaccine or placebo injection. Trimming shortened V by 4 bases and J by 2 bases, and 12 bases separated the two germline ends. The germline gives CDR1 SGHDT, CDR2 YYEEEE. The CDR3 sequence is 14 residues long.

The origin of this receptor is a person aged 18-60 years who received the Ad26.COV2.S COVID-19 vaccine or a placebo. V gene TRBV5-6 combines with J gene TRBJ1-2, with D maybe TRBD1 (5 bases). The specimen comprised peripheral blood, sampled in a trial of Ad26.COV2.S vaccine versus placebo. The CDR3 loop reads CASSPARGNYGYTF. CDR3 bases: TGTGCCAGCAGCCCCGCTCGGGGCAACTATGGCTACACCTTC.